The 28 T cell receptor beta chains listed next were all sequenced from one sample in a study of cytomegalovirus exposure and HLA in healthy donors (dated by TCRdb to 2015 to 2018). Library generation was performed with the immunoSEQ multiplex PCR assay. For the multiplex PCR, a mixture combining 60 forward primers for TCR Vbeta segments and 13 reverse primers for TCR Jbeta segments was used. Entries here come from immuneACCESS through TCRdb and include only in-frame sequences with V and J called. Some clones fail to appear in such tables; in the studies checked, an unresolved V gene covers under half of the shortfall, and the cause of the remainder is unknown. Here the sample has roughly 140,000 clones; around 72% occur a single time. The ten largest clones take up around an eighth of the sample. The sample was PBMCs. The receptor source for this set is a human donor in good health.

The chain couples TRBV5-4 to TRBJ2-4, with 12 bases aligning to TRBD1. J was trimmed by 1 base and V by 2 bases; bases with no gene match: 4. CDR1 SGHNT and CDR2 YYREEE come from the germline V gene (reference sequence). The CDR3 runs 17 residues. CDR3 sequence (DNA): TGTGCCAGCAGCTTCGGGACAGGGGGCTTTGCCAAAAACATTCAGTACTTC. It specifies CASSFGTGGFAKNIQYF.

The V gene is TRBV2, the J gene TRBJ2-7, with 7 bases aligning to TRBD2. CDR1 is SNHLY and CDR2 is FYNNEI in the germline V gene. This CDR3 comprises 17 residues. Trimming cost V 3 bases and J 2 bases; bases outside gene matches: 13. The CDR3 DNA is TGTGCCAGCAGTGACGTCGGGGGGAGAGGAGGCCCCTACGAGCAGTACTTC. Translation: CASSDVGGRGGPYEQYF.

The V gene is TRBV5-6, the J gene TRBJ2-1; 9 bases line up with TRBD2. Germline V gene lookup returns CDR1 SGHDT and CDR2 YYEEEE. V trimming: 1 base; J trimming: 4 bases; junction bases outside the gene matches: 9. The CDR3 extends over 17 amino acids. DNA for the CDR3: TGTGCCAGCAGCTTGTGGGGCGGGGGGGGCTTTTACAATGAGCAGTTCTTC. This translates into CASSLWGGGGFYNEQFF.

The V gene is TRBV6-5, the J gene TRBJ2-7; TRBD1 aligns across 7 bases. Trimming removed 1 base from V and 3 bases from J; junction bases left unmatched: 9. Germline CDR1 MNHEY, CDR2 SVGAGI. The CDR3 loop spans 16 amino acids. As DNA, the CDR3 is TGTGCCAGCAGTTACTGGGACAGCAAAATAAACTACGAGCAGTACTTC. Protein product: CASSYWDSKINYEQYF.

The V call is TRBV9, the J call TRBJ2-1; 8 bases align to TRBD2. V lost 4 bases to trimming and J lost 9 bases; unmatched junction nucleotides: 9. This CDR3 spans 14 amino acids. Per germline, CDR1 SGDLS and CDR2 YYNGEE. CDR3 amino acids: CASSPIGRAGEQFF. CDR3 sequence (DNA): TGTGCCAGCAGCCCCATCGGGAGGGCCGGTGAGCAGTTCTTC.

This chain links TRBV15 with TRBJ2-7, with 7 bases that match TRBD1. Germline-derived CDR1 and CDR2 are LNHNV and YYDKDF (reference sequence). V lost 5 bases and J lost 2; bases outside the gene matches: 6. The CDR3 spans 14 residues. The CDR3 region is CATSPGRGTYEQYF. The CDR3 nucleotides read TGTGCCACCAGCCCTGGCAGGGGGACCTACGAGCAGTACTTC.

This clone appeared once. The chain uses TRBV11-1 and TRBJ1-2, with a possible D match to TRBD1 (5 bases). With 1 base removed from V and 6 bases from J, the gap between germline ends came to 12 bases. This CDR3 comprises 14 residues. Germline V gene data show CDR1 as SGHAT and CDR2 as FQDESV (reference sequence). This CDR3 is CASSLDTGLDGYTF. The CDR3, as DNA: TGTGCCAGCAGCTTAGACACAGGTTTGGATGGCTACACCTTC.

CDR3 DNA: TGTGCCAGCGACAGGGACAGAAACACCGGGGAGCTGTTTTTT. Residues: CASDRDRNTGELFF. The chain recombines TRBV6-1 with TRBJ2-2; 7 nucleotides line up with TRBD1. With V trimmed by 8 bases and J by 2 bases, 5 bases remained unmatched. The length of the CDR3 is 14 residues. Germline assignment: CDR1 MNHNS and CDR2 SASEGT.

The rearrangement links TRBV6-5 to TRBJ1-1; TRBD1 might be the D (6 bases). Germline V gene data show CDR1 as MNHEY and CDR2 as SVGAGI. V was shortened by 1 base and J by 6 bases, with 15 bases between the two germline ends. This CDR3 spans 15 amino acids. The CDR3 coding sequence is TGTGCCAGCAGTTACTGGTCAGGGGTACAGGCTGAAGCTTTCTTT. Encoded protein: CASSYWSGVQAEAFF.

The CDR3 reads CASSFGLGLAGNEQFF. The CDR3 nucleotides read TGTGCCAGCAGCTTCGGTTTGGGACTAGCGGGGAATGAGCAGTTCTTC. The chain joins TRBV5-4 to TRBJ2-1, with TRBD2 identical over 13 bases. There are 16 residues in the CDR3. CDR1 SGHNT and CDR2 YYREEE come from the germline V gene (reference sequence). Trimming removed 2 bases from V and 7 bases from J; junction bases left unmatched: 6.

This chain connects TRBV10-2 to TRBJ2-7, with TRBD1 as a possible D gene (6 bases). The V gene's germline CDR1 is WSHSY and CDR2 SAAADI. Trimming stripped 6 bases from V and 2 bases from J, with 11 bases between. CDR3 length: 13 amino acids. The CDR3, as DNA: TGCGCCAGCAGAGGGACACTTCCCTACGAGCAGTACTTC. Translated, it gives CASRGTLPYEQYF.

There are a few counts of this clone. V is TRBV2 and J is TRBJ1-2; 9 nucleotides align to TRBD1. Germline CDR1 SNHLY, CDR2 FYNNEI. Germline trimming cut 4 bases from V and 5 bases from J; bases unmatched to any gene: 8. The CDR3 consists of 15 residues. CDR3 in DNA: TGTGCCAGCAGTGCGGCGGGGACAGGGAGTTATGGCTACACCTTC. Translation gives CASSAAGTGSYGYTF.

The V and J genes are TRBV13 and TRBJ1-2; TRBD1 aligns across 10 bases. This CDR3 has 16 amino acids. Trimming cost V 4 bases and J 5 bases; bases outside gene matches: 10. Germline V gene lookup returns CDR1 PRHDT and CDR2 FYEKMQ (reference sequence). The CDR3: CASSSLWTGGGYGYTF. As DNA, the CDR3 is TGTGCCAGCAGCTCGCTTTGGACAGGGGGAGGGTATGGCTACACCTTC. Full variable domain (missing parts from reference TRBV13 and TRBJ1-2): AAGVIQSPRHLIKEKRETATLKCYPIPRHDTVYWYQQGPGQDPQFLISFYEKMQSDKGSIPDRFSAQQFSDYHSELNMSSLELGDSALYFCASSSLWTGGGYGYTFGSGTRLTVV.

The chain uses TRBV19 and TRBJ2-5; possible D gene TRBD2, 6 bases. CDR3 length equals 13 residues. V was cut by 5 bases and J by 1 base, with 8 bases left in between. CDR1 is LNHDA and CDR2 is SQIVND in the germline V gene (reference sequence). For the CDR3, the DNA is TGTGCCAGTAGTGCGGGGTTCCAAGAGACCCAGTACTTC. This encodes CASSAGFQETQYF. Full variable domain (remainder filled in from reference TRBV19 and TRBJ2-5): DGGITQSPKYLFRKEGQNVTLSCEQNLNHDAMYWYRQDPGQGLRLIYYSQIVNDFQKGDIAEGYSVSREKKESFPLTVTSAQKNPTAFYLCASSAGFQETQYFGPGTRLLVL.

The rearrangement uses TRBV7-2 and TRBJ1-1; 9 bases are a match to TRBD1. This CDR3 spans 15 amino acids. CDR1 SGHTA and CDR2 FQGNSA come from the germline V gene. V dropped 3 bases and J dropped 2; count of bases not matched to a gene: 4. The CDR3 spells CASSLRTGVNTEAFF. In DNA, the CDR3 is TGTGCCAGCAGCTTGCGGACAGGGGTTAACACTGAAGCTTTCTTT.

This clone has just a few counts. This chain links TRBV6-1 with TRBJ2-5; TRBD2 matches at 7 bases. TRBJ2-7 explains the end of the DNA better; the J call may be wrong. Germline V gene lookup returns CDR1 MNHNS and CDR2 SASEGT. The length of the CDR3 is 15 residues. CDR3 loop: CASRPWSGTPYEQYF. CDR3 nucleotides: TGTGCCAGCAGACCGTGGAGCGGGACCCCCTACGAGCAGTACTTC.

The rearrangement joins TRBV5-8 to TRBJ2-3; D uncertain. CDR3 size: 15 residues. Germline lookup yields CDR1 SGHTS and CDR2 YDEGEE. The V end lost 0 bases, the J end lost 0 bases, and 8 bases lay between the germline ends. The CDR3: CASSLGQASTDTQYF. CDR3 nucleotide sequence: TGTGCCAGCAGCTTGGGGCAGGCTAGCACAGATACGCAGTATTTT.

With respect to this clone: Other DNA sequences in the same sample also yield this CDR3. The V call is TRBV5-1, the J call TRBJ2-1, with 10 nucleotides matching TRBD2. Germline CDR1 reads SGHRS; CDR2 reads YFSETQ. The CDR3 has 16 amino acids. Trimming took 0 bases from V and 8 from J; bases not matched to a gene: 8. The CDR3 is CASSLGAGGQMYEQFF. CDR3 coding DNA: TGCGCCAGCAGCTTGGGAGCGGGGGGGCAGATGTATGAGCAGTTCTTC.

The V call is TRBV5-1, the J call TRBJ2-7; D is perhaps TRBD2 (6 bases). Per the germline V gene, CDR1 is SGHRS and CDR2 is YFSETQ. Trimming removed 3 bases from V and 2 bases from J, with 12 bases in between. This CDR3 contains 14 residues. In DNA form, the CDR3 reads TGCGCCAGCAGCTATACGGGGGATCCCTACGAGCAGTACTTC. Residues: CASSYTGDPYEQYF. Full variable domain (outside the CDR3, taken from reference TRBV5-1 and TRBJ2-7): KAGVTQTPRYLIKTRGQQVTLSCSPISGHRSVSWYQQTPGQGLQFLFEYFSETQRNKGNFPGRFSGRQFSNSRSEMNVSTLELGDSALYLCASSYTGDPYEQYFGPGTRLTVT.

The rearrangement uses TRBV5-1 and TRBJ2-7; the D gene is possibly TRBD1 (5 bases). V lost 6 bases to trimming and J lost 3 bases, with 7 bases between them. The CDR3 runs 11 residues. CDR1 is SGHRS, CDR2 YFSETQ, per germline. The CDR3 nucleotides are TGCGCCAGCACCCAGGGCTACGAGCAGTACTTC. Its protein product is CASTQGYEQYF.

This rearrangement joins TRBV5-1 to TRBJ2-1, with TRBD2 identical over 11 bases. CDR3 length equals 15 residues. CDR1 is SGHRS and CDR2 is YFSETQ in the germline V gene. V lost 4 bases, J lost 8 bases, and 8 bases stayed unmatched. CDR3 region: CASSTGLAELDEQFF. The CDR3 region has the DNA TGCGCCAGCAGCACGGGACTAGCGGAATTGGATGAGCAGTTCTTC. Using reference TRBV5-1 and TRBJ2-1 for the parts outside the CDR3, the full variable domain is KAGVTQTPRYLIKTRGQQVTLSCSPISGHRSVSWYQQTPGQGLQFLFEYFSETQRNKGNFPGRFSGRQFSNSRSEMNVSTLELGDSALYLCASSTGLAELDEQFFGPGTRLTVL.

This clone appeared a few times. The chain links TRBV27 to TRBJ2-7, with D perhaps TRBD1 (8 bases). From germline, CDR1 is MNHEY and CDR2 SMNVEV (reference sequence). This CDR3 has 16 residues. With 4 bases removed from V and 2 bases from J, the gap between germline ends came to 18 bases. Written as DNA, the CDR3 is TGTGCCAGCAGTTATGGGGGGGGCAGGGGGCCCTACGAGCAGTACTTC. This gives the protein CASSYGGGRGPYEQYF.

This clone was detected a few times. CDR3 DNA: TGTGCCAGCTCCGGGACTAGCCCGTACGAGCAGTACTTC. This codes for CASSGTSPYEQYF. V usage is TRBV6-1 and J usage is TRBJ2-7, with 9 bases that match TRBD2. V trimming: 8 bases; J trimming: 4 bases; junction bases outside the gene matches: 6. The germline CDR1 and CDR2 sequences are MNHNS and SASEGT. CDR3 length: 13 residues.

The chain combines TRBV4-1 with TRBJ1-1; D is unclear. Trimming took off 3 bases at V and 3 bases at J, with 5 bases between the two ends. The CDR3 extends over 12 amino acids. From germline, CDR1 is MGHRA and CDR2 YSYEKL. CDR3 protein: CASSQAYTEAFF. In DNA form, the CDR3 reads TGCGCCAGCAGCCAGGCTTACACTGAAGCTTTCTTT.

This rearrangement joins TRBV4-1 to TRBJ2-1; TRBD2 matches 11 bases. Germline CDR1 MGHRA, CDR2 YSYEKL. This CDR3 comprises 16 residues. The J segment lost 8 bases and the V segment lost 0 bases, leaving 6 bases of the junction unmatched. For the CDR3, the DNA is TGCGCCAGCAGCCAAGATAAGCTAGCGGGGGGCTATGAGCAGTTCTTC. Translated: CASSQDKLAGGYEQFF.

Written as DNA, the CDR3 is TGTGCCACCAGCAGAGCCGGCCAGTCCTATAAGGAGGTTCAGTACTTC. This encodes CATSRAGQSYKEVQYF. J is TRBJ2-4 and V is TRBV15; D possibly corresponds to TRBD2 (5 bases). Germline assignment: CDR1 LNHNV and CDR2 YYDKDF (reference sequence). The CDR3 contains 16 residues. V was cut by 1 base and J by 11 bases, with 21 bases left in between.

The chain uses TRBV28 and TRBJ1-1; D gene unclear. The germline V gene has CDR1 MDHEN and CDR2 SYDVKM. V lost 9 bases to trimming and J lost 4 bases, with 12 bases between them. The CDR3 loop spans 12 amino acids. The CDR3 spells CASTPSGTEAFF. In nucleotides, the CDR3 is TGTGCCAGTACCCCGAGCGGCACTGAAGCTTTCTTT. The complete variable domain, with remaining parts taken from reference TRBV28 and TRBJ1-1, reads DVKVTQSSRYLVKRTGEKVFLECVQDMDHENMFWYRQDPGLGLRLIYFSYDVKMKEKGDIPEGYSVSREKKERFSLILESASTNQTSMYLCASTPSGTEAFFGQGTRLTVV.

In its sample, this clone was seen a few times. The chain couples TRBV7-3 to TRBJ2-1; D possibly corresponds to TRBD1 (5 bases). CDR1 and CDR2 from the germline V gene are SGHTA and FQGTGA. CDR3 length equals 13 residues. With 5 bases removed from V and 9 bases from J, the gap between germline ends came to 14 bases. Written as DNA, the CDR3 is TGTGCCAGCAGCCCAGGGTGGTATGGTGAGCAGTTCTTC. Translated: CASSPGWYGEQFF.